Listed below are T cell receptor beta chains from one sample, sequenced in a study of early T cells in non-severe SARS-CoV-2 infection. Each CDR3 protein is one row after TCRdb ran MiXCR on the 5' RACE reads. The table has around 40,000 distinct CDR3 sequences, around 10% seen once. Sequenced material: whole blood. These receptors were obtained from an adult who was a healthcare worker with PCR-confirmed SARS-CoV-2 infection or an uninfected control (not recorded which). The CDR3 runs from the conserved cysteine through the conserved F or W. A D gene is named only where the DNA matches it firmly. Expanded clones get a size class; other rows say once, few or many, or leave the size out.

TRBJ2-1 | many | NA | TRBV4-3 | TGCGCCAGCAGCCAAGAGCCAGGGCTTGAGCAGTTCTTC | CASSQEPGLEQFF
TRBJ2-1 | medium-sized | TRBD2 | TRBV7-2 | TGTGCCAGCAGACGTAGTAGCGGGAGCTCCTACAATGAGCAGTTCTTC | CASRRSSGSSYNEQFF
TRBJ2-6 | few | NA | TRBV6-5 | TGTGCCAGCAGACCCGGCTCTGGGGCCAACGTCCTGACTTTC | CASRPGSGANVLTF
TRBJ2-3 | many | TRBD1 | TRBV7-9 | TGTGCCAGCAGCTTAGAACCGGGACAGAAAATTACAGATACGCAGTATTTT | CASSLEPGQKITDTQYF
TRBJ2-1 | many | NA | TRBV3-1 | TGTGCCAGCAGCCAAGCTGAGGGGCAGTTCTTC | CASSQAEGQFF
TRBJ1-2 | NA | NA | TRBV6-2/TRBV6-3 | TGTGCCAGCATGGATGGGAATGGCTACACCTTC | CASMDGNGYTF
TRBJ2-7 | many | NA | TRBV7-2 | TGTGCCAGCAGCTCACGACAGGCATCCTACGAGCAGTACTTC | CASSSRQASYEQYF
TRBJ2-2 | many | TRBD2 | TRBV6-2/TRBV6-3 | TGTGCCGGACGGACTAGCTTGAACACCGGGGAGCTGTTTTTT | CAGRTSLNTGELFF
TRBJ2-7 | few | TRBD1 | TRBV20-1 | TGCAGTGCGTGGGACAGGGAGTTTAACTACGAGCAGTACTTC | CSAWDREFNYEQYF
TRBJ2-1 | many | NA | TRBV30 | TGTGCCTGGAAGACTAGCAATGAGCAGTTCTTC | CAWKTSNEQFF
TRBJ2-3 | NA | NA | TRBV7-2 | TGTGCCAGCAGCTTACGCGACAGCACAGATACGCAGTATTTT | CASSLRDSTDTQYF
TRBJ2-3 | many | NA | TRBV6-2/TRBV6-3 | TGTGCCAGCAGTTACTCGATCGGTAGCGGAGATCTTAGCACAGATACGCAGTATTTT | CASSYSIGSGDLSTDTQYF
TRBJ2-3 | NA | TRBD2 | TRBV7-7 | TGTGCCAGCAGCGAAGGACTAGCGGTCACAGATACGCAGTATTTT | CASSEGLAVTDTQYF
TRBJ2-3 | many | TRBD2 | TRBV25-1 | TGTGCCAGCAGTTTAGCGGGAGGGACAGATACGCAGTATTTT | CASSLAGGTDTQYF
TRBJ2-7 | NA | NA | TRBV28 | TGTGCCAGCTCGGGGGAGCCCTACGAGCAGTACTTC | CASSGEPYEQYF
TRBJ1-5 | NA | NA | TRBV28 | TGTGCCAGCAGTTTAAGAGAAATCAATCAGCCCCAGCATTTT | CASSLREINQPQHF
TRBJ1-1 | NA | TRBD1 | TRBV3-1 | TGTGCCAGCAGCCAAGACAGGGGGCTCACTGAAGCTTTCTTT | CASSQDRGLTEAFF
TRBJ1-2 | many | NA | TRBV29-1 | TGCAGCGTTGCAATAGGGAACTATGGCTACACCTTC | CSVAIGNYGYTF
TRBJ2-7 | few | NA | TRBV20-1 | TGCAGTGCTAGAGCATGGAACTCCGAGCAGTACTTC | CSARAWNSEQYF
TRBJ1-4 | NA | TRBD1 | TRBV18 | TGTGCCAGCTCACCTCCGGGACAGGGAGGGGAAAAACTGTTTTTT | CASSPPGQGGEKLFF
TRBJ1-5 | many | TRBD1 | TRBV19 | TGTGCCAGTAGTACCAGACAGGGGCAAAAGATCAATCAGCCCCAGCATTTT | CASSTRQGQKINQPQHF
TRBJ2-2 | NA | TRBD2 | TRBV18 | TGTGCCAGCTCCCGAGGGACTAAATCACGAGACACCGGGGAGCTGTTTTTT | CASSRGTKSRDTGELFF
TRBJ2-7 | few | NA | TRBV29-1 | TGCAGCGTTGGGGCGGGACATGGGGGCGAGCAGTACTTC | CSVGAGHGGEQYF
TRBJ2-3 | many | NA | TRBV20-1 | TGCAGTGCTAAACCGGTCGGCACAGATACGCAGTATTTT | CSAKPVGTDTQYF
TRBJ2-4 | few | TRBD2 | TRBV2 | TGTGCCAGCAGTGAAATTGTGACTAGCGGGTTAGCCAAAAACATTCAGTACTTC | CASSEIVTSGLAKNIQYF
TRBJ2-2 | NA | NA | TRBV6-2/TRBV6-3 | TGTGCCAGCAGTTACTCTGAGGGTAACACCGGGGAGCTGTTTTTT | CASSYSEGNTGELFF
TRBJ2-7 | few | NA | TRBV20-1 | TGCAGTGCTAGAGCCCCGGGGAGCGGATCCTACGAGCAGTACTTC | CSARAPGSGSYEQYF
TRBJ2-1 | NA | NA | TRBV7-2 | TGTGCCAGCAGCTTAGCTGTTGAGCAGTTCTTC | CASSLAVEQFF
TRBJ1-5 | NA | NA | TRBV6-2/TRBV6-3 | TGTGCCAGCAGTTACTCGAGGCAGCCTAATCAGCCCCAGCATTTT | CASSYSRQPNQPQHF
TRBJ1-1 | NA | NA | TRBV5-1 | TGCGCCAGCAGCTACTCACAGACACGGAACACTGAAGCTTTCTTT | CASSYSQTRNTEAFF
TRBJ1-2 | many | NA | TRBV5-1 | TGCGCCAGCAGCTTCGCGGGACACAACTATGGCTACACCTTC | CASSFAGHNYGYTF
TRBJ1-2 | many | NA | TRBV11-2 | TGTGCCAGCAGCTTAGACCCGAAGGGCTATGGCTACACCTTC | CASSLDPKGYGYTF
TRBJ2-7 | many | TRBD1 | TRBV5-1 | TGCGCCAGCAGCTCACCGGGACAGGACTCGTACTTC | CASSSPGQDSYF
TRBJ2-3 | medium-sized | NA | TRBV7-6 | TGTGCCAGCAGCCGTACAGATACGCAGTATTTT | CASSRTDTQYF
TRBJ1-1 | NA | NA | TRBV20-1 | TGCAGTGCTATTAAGAGGATGAACACTGAAGCTTTCTTT | CSAIKRMNTEAFF
TRBJ2-7 | few | TRBD2 | TRBV19 | TGTGCCAGTAGTACGACTAGCGGGAGTGGTCAGCAGTACTTC | CASSTTSGSGQQYF
TRBJ2-1 | few | TRBD1 | TRBV19 | TGTGCCAGTAGTACCGACAGGGTGGGATACAATGAGCAGTTCTTC | CASSTDRVGYNEQFF